The clone carrying this T cell receptor (beta chain) was counted between two and nine times. Antigen specificity is unknown. The data originate from a study of neoadjuvant nivolumab and ipilimumab in lung cancer. Study-level results: Only two of four nivolumab-treated tumors gained richness and clonality by surgery. Blood richness before therapy tracked richness in tumors resected after neoadjuvant therapy. Compared with tumor-adjacent uninvolved lung, resected tumors showed greater richness and clonality.

Trimming removed 1 base at V and 8 bases at J, with 16 bases between. From germline, CDR1 is SGHNT and CDR2 YYREEE (reference sequence). This CDR3 comprises 15 residues. Here immunoSEQ multiplex PCR was the method, and the copy in TCRdb shows in-frame clones only, minus some. The profile shows roughly 4,100 clones, roughly three quarters of them singletons. The TCR was taken from an adult with non-small cell lung cancer. The V call is TRBV5-4, the J call TRBJ2-1; D tentatively reads TRBD1 or TRBD2 (6 bases each). The sample here was peripheral blood, taken after neoadjuvant nivolumab, alone or with ipilimumab, at or shortly before surgery. CDR3 sequence (DNA): TGTGCCAGCAGCTTGACGGGGGCGAGGCTCGATGAGCAGTTCTTC. It translates to CASSLTGARLDEQFF. Combining the CDR3 with reference TRBV5-4 and TRBJ2-1 gives the whole variable domain ETGVTQSPTHLIKTRGQQVTLRCSSQSGHNTVSWYQQALGQGPQFIFQYYREEENGRGNFPPRFSGLQFPNYSSELNVNALELDDSALYLCASSLTGARLDEQFFGPGTRLTVL.